A single sample gave rise to the 10 T cell receptor beta chains below, sequenced in a study of cytomegalovirus exposure and HLA in healthy donors. Use of 60 Vbeta and 13 Jbeta primers characterized the PCR. TCRdb's table, derived via immunoSEQ multiplex PCR, lists solely in-frame clones and lacks some. The data contain about 84,000 clones, 63% of them singletons. The specimen sequenced was PBMCs. The receptor source for this set is a woman aged 40 to 50 in good health and CMV-seropositive.

The chain combines TRBV5-1 with TRBJ2-1, with 8 bases lining up with TRBD1. CDR3 length: 14 amino acids. Germline CDR1 reads SGHRS; CDR2 reads YFSETQ. V shed 0 bases and J 4 bases; nucleotides not matched to a gene: 0. As DNA, the CDR3 is TGCGCCAGCAGCTTGGGACAGGGGTACAATGAGCAGTTCTTC. Translating it yields CASSLGQGYNEQFF. The whole variable domain, remainder taken from reference TRBV5-1 and TRBJ2-1, is KAGVTQTPRYLIKTRGQQVTLSCSPISGHRSVSWYQQTPGQGLQFLFEYFSETQRNKGNFPGRFSGRQFSNSRSEMNVSTLELGDSALYLCASSLGQGYNEQFFGPGTRLTVL.

About this clone: The identical CDR3 is also encoded by other nucleotide sequences in the sample. V usage is TRBV5-1 and J usage is TRBJ2-1; TRBD1 is a possible D gene (6 bases). Per germline, CDR1 SGHRS and CDR2 YFSETQ. The CDR3 has 15 residues. The V end was cut by 0 bases, the J end by 2 bases, with 9 bases between. CDR3 DNA sequence: TGCGCCAGCAGCTTGGGGGCAGGGGCCTACAATGAGCAGTTCTTC. This encodes CASSLGAGAYNEQFF.

The chain uses TRBV28 and TRBJ1-2; D is ambiguous. Germline V gives CDR1 MDHEN, CDR2 SYDVKM. This CDR3 has 14 amino acids. V was clipped by 5 bases and J by 2 bases, with 12 bases between them. In DNA, the CDR3 is TGTGCCAGCAGTGCGACACTGCGAAACTATGGCTACACCTTC. Its protein is CASSATLRNYGYTF.

The chain combines TRBV7-9 with TRBJ1-1; TRBD1 agrees at 7 bases. The CDR3 spans 15 residues. Trimming took 5 bases from V and 5 from J; bases not matched to a gene: 11. CDR1 is SEHNR and CDR2 is FQNEAQ in the germline V gene (reference sequence). The CDR3 protein is CASSERDRGGTEAFF. As DNA, the CDR3 is TGTGCCAGCAGCGAGAGGGACAGAGGTGGAACTGAAGCTTTCTTT.

The chain's CDR3 is CASSKGKRALAGDLNEQFF. CDR3 bases: TGTGCCAGCAGCAAGGGTAAGCGAGCACTAGCGGGAGACCTCAATGAGCAGTTCTTC. V usage is TRBV21-1 and J usage is TRBJ2-1; the table's D call of TRBD2 was not tested on the DNA. TRBV21-1 is marked as a pseudogene. This CDR3 comprises 19 residues.

The chain couples TRBV6-4 to TRBJ2-3, with 8 bases identical to TRBD1. Trimming took 8 bases from V and 4 from J; bases not matched to a gene: 5. Germline-derived CDR1 and CDR2 are MRHNA and SNTAGT. This CDR3 has 13 amino acids. DNA for the CDR3: TGTGCCAGCGCGGACAGGGAAGCAGATACGCAGTATTTT. Translating gives CASADREADTQYF.

V is TRBV30 and J is TRBJ1-3; the match to TRBD1 covers 8 bases. Trimming removed 0 bases from V and 4 bases from J; junction bases left unmatched: 2. Germline-derived CDR1 and CDR2 are GTSNPN and SVGIG (reference sequence). The CDR3 consists of 14 residues. The CDR3 loop is CAWSVRGLGNTIYF. CDR3 DNA: TGTGCCTGGAGTGTCAGGGGGCTCGGAAACACCATATATTTT.

This clone was counted a few times. The chain recombines TRBV14 with TRBJ1-2, with 8 bases identical to TRBD1. This CDR3 spans 14 amino acids. J was trimmed by 2 bases and V by 4 bases; bases with no gene match: 3. Germline V CDR1 and CDR2: SGHDN, FVKESK. The CDR3 region has the DNA TGTGCCAGCAGCCGGAACAGGGGGAACTATGGCTACACCTTC. It specifies CASSRNRGNYGYTF.

This chain joins TRBV28 and TRBJ2-1, with 9 bases matching TRBD2. J gave up 7 bases and V 5 bases, and 15 bases lay outside the gene matches. Germline values: CDR1 MDHEN, CDR2 SYDVKM. The CDR3 spans 17 residues. The CDR3 DNA is TGTGCCAGCAGTCTATTCCCCCGGGCGGGAGGGCCGAATGAGCAGTTCTTC. This encodes CASSLFPRAGGPNEQFF.

The CDR3 protein is CASSIGAENTEAFF. The CDR3 DNA reads TGTGCCAGTAGTATAGGAGCGGAGAACACTGAAGCTTTCTTT. The chain uses TRBV19 and TRBJ1-1; no clear D. In germline, CDR1 is LNHDA, CDR2 SQIVND (reference sequence). The CDR3 spans 14 residues. Deletions cut 1 base from V and 1 base from J, with 7 bases between.